The entry below describes one T cell receptor beta chain. These data belong to a study of blood T cells in healthy people across ages. This CDR3 has 16 amino acids. The V and J ends lost 3 bases and 4 bases respectively, with 18 bases between them. CDR1 and CDR2 (germline): MNHEY, SMNVEV (reference sequence). Sample-barcoded 5' priming and a J-beta primer mix drove a second PCR of roughly 6 to 12 cycles. TCRdb itself ran the 5' RACE reads through MiXCR, one entry per CDR3 protein. Here the sample spans about 900,000 distinct CDR3 sequences, roughly 50% being singletons. Per sample, extraction of total RNA gave at least 5 micrograms in every case.

The clonotype originates from a man aged 25-45 years in good health. The V call is TRBV27, the J call TRBJ1-1, with a weak D call TRBD1 (5 bases). The sequenced sample consisted of blood. CDR3 residues: CASSLGFGGSGTEAFF. CDR3 nucleotide sequence: TGTGCCAGCAGTTTGGGTTTCGGGGGGTCGGGCACTGAAGCTTTCTTT.